This T cell receptor beta chain was identified in a study of blood T cell repertoires in COVID-19. Clones were sequenced by immunoSEQ multiplex PCR, and TCRdb holds only the in-frame ones, with some missing. The table has about 430,000 clones, approximately 90% seen once. V gave up 5 bases and J gave up 2 bases; unmatched junction bases: 5. CDR1 and CDR2 from the germline V gene are SGHRS and YFSETQ. The CDR3 has 14 residues. The sequence derives from a woman between 18 and 29 years old who had been exposed to COVID-19. The sample was PBMCs or T cells enriched from blood (not recorded which). This sequence joins TRBV5-1 and TRBJ2-7; 9 bases align to TRBD2. The CDR3 DNA is TGCGCCAGCAGAAAGCGGGGGGCCACCTACGAGCAGTACTTC. This translates into CASRKRGATYEQYF.